This T cell receptor beta chain was recovered during a study of vaccination effects on CD4 cells after COVID-19. Ahead of sequencing, the ViraFEST assay grew antigen-specific CD4+ T cells using viral peptide pools. Once cultured for roughly ten days, the cells underwent separation to obtain CD4+ T cells. It was between March and December 2020 that the person had a SARS-CoV-2 infection confirmed by PCR. Roughly 2.1 million PBMC were seeded per well and grown in the presence of roughly 9.3 IU/ml IL-2 and 8.5 to 10 ug/ml peptides. IL-2 medium was substituted for half the medium on days 3 and 7. As for this clone: Its antigen remains unidentified.

Trimming removed 2 bases at V and 7 bases at J, with 5 bases between. The CDR3 contains 12 residues. The V gene's germline CDR1 is LNHDA and CDR2 SQIVND (reference sequence). The protocol was immunoSEQ multiplex PCR, while the TCRdb copy is restricted to in-frame clones and leaves out a portion. The sample holds about 45,000 clones, around 72% seen once. Study findings and constraints: In convalescent patients, vaccine-induced clones largely differed from infection-induced clones.

The clonotype comes from a human donor who had a prior SARS-CoV-2 infection. This sample comprised CD4+ T cells from PBMCs cultured with a peptide pool, obtained before COVID-19 vaccination. This chain connects TRBV19 to TRBJ2-2; D gene unclear. For the CDR3, the DNA is TGTGCCAGTAGTATACGCAGCGGGGAGCTGTTTTTT. It codes for CASSIRSGELFF.